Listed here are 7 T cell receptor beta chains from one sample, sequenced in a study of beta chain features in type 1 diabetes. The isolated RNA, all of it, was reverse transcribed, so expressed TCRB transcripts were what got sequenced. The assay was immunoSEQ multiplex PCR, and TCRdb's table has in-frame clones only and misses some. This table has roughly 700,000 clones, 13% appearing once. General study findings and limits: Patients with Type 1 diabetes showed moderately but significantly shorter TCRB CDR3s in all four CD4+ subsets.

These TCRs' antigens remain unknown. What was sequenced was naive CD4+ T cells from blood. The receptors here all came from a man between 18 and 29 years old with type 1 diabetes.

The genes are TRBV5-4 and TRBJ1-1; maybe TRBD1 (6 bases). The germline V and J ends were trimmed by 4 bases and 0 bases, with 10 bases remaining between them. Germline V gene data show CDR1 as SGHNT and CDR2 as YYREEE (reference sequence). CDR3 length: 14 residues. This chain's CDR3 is CASSGTGLNTEAFF. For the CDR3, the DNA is TGTGCCAGCAGCGGAACAGGGCTGAACACTGAAGCTTTCTTT.

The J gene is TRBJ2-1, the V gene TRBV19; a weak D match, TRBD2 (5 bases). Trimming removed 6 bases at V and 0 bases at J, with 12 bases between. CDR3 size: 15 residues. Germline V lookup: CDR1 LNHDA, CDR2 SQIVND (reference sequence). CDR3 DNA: TGTGCCAGTAGCCAGTTTCGGGGCTCCTACAATGAGCAGTTCTTC. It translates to CASSQFRGSYNEQFF.

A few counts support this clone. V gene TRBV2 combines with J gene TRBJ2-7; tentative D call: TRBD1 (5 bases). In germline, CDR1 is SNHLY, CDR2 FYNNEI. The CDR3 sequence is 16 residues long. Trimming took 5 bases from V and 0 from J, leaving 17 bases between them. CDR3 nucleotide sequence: TGTGCCAGCAGTCCACCTGGGGCCTACTTCTCCTACGAGCAGTACTTC. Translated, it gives CASSPPGAYFSYEQYF.

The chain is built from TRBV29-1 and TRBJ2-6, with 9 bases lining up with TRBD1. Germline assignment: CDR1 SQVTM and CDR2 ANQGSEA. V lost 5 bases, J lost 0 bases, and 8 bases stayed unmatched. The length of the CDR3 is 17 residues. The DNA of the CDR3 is TGCAGCGTTCCCCGGCGGGACAGGGCCTCTGGGGCCAACGTCCTGACTTTC. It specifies CSVPRRDRASGANVLTF. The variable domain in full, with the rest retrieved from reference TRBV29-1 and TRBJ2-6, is SAVISQKPSRDICQRGTSLTIQCQVDSQVTMMFWYRQQPGQSLTLIATANQGSEATYESGFVIDKFPISRPNLTFSTLTVSNMSPEDSSIYLCSVPRRDRASGANVLTFGAGSRLTVL.

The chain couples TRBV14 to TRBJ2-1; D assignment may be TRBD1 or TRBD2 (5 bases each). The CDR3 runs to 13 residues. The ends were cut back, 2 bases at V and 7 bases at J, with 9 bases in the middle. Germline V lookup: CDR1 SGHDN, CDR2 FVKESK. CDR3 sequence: CASSQSWGNEQFF. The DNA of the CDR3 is TGTGCCAGCAGCCAAAGCTGGGGGAATGAGCAGTTCTTC.

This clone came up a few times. In DNA, the CDR3 is TGTGCCATCAGGGAGGGGACGTACTACGAGCAGTACTTC. Protein: CAIREGTYYEQYF. This rearrangement joins TRBV10-3 to TRBJ2-7; D perhaps matches TRBD2 (6 bases). This CDR3 spans 13 amino acids. Trimming took off 6 bases at V and 3 bases at J, with 12 bases between the two ends. CDR1 and CDR2 (germline): ENHRY, SYGVKD.

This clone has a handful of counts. The CDR3 spells CASRDDGSPLHF. The CDR3, as DNA: TGTGCCAGCAGAGACGATGGTTCACCCCTCCACTTT. The J gene is TRBJ1-6, the V gene TRBV7-2; D not certain. Trimming shortened V by 6 bases and J by 9 bases, and 9 bases separated the two germline ends. The CDR3 extends over 12 amino acids. The germline gives CDR1 SGHTA, CDR2 FQGNSA.